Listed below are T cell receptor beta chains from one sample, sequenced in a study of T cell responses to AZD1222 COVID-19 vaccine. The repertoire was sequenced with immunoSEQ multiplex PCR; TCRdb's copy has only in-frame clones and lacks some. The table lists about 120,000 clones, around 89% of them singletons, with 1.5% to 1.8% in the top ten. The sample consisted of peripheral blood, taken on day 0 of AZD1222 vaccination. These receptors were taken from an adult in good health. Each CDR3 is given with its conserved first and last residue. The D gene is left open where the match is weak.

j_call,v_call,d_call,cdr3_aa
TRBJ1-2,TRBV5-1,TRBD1,CASSGTPGQGIYGYTF
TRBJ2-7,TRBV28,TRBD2,CASSRGLTSPYEQYF
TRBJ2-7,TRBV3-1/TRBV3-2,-,CASSQATISSYEQYF
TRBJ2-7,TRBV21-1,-,CASSEQGAVSEQYF
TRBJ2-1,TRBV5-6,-,CASSLEREQFF
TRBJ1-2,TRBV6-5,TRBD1,CGMGQPLRGYTF
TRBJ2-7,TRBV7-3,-,CASSFQVTPDEQYF
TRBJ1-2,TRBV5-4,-,CASSLGGRVYGYTF
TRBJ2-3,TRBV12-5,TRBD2,CASGGGLAGSTDTQYF
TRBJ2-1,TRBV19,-,CASSTDYNEQFF
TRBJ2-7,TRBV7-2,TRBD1,CASSLRDRTTYEQYF
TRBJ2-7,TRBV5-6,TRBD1,CASSGGQGSYEQYF
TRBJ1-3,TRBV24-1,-,CATSEEGNTIYF
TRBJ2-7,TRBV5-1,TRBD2,CASSLATLAGISYEQYF
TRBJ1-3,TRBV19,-,CASSIGNTIYF
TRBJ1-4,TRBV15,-,CATSRGWVGDNEKLFF
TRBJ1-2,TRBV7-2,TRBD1,CASSQGGGEYGYTF
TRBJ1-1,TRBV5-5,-,CASSAAGVGAFF
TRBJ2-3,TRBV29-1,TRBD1,CSVEGTGTDTQYF
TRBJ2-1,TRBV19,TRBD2,CASSDGTSAYNEQFF
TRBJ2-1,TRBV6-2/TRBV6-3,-,CASSSGTSTYNEQFF
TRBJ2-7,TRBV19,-,CASSPGTRGSYEQYF
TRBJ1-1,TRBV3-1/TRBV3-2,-,CASSQVSPDVMNTEAFF
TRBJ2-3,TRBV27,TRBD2,CASSLRGLAGDFTDTQYF
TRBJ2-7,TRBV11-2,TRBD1,CASSAYRGTGETYEQYF
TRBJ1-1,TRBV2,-,CASSEQTGTSTEAFF
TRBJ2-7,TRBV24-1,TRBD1,CATSDVDRVDEQYF
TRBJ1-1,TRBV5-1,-,CASSRWTANTEAFF
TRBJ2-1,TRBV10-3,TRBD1,CAQGDREDHNEQFF
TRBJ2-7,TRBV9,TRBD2,CASSVQGTSGIHEQYF
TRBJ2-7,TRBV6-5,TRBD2,CASSFGTSGSWEQYF
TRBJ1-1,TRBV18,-,CASSIGGEGSTEAFF
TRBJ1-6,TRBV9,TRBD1,CASSGTGANNSPLHF
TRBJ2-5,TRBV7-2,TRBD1,CASSPGVGQGWETQYF
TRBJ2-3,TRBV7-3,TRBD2,CASSLTGWTSGRKADTQYF
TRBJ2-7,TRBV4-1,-,CASSQDGPGEQYF
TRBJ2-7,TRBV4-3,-,CASSQDLKAYEQYF
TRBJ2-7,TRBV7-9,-,CASSPLGGGGLTYEQYF
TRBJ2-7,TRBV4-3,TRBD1,CASSPAGTGGRYEQYF
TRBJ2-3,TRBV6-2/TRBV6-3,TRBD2,CASSYSIWTSGSRGTDTQYF
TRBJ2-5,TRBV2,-,CASRLREETQYF
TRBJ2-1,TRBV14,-,CASSPKQREGLGNEQFF
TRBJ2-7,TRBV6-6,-,CASSYSGVYEQYF
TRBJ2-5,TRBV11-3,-,CASSLWPGGGETQYF
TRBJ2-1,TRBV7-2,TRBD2,CASSPSVGLAGLEQFF
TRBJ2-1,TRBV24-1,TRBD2,CATSRTSGSYNEQFF
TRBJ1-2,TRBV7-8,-,CASSFLGAGGYTF
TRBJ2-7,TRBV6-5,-,CASSWSLSGAQYEQYF
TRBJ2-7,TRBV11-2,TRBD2,CASSFTSGAYEQYF
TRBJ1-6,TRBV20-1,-,CSASSGGSSYNSPLHF
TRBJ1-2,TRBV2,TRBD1,CASSSLDRDGYTF
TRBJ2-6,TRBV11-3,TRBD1,CASSPRQGTYGANVLTF
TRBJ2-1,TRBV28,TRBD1,CASSSGQGHGGEQFF
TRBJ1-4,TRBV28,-,CASSRGGGAYNEKLFF